This T cell receptor beta chain stems from a study of T cell responses to AZD1222 COVID-19 vaccine. Findings and caveats of the study: The repertoires were collected only after the peak T cell response.

Sequencing used immunoSEQ multiplex PCR; TCRdb keeps in-frame clones, though not all of them. The table lists 15,000 or so clones, 80% of them singletons. Concerning this clone itself: Its specificity is not known.

The source was peripheral blood, collected 28 days after the second AZD1222 dose. The sequence derives from an adult who received the AZD1222 COVID-19 vaccine.

The CDR3 loop is CASSYSLGGNEQFF. The CDR3 DNA sequence: TGTGCCAGCAGTTACTCTCTGGGGGGCAATGAGCAGTTCTTC. V and J are TRBV6-2 or TRBV6-3 and TRBJ2-1, with a weak D call TRBD2 (6 bases). There are 14 residues in the CDR3. Germline CDR1 reads MNHEY; CDR2 reads SVGEGT. V was trimmed by 0 bases and J by 6 bases, leaving 9 bases between them.